The 30 T cell receptor beta chains below come from one sample, sequenced in a study of blood T cell repertoires in COVID-19. Clones were sequenced by immunoSEQ multiplex PCR, and TCRdb holds only the in-frame ones, with some missing. The repertoire includes around 150,000 clones, approximately 87% of them detected once, and about 6.3% sits in the top ten. Input material: PBMCs or T cells enriched from blood (not recorded which). The receptors here all came from a woman aged 45-65 years who had recovered from COVID-19.

Regarding this clone: Other nucleotide sequences in the sample specify the same CDR3. The V gene is TRBV4-3, the J gene TRBJ1-2; D call uncertain. Trimming shortened V by 0 bases and J by 2 bases, and 7 bases separated the two germline ends. The V gene's germline CDR1 is LGHNA and CDR2 YSLEER. The CDR3 is 14 residues long. The CDR3 DNA follows: TGCGCCAGCAGCCAAGACGGCGGAAACTATGGCTACACCTTC. It specifies CASSQDGGNYGYTF.

This clone was observed once. The rearrangement joins TRBV19 to TRBJ1-3; 7 bases fit TRBD1. The CDR3 has 14 amino acids. V lost 4 bases to trimming and J lost 8 bases; unmatched junction nucleotides: 8. The germline CDR1 and CDR2 sequences are LNHDA and SQIVND (reference sequence). The CDR3 DNA is TGTGCCAGTAGTACCCGACAGGGCGGGGACACCATATATTTT. Its protein is CASSTRQGGDTIYF.

The chain carries TRBV7-9 and TRBJ1-5; weak D call: TRBD1 (5 bases). The CDR3 loop spans 12 amino acids. V was shortened by 5 bases and J by 5 bases, with 7 bases between the two germline ends. Germline V CDR1 and CDR2: SEHNR, FQNEAQ (reference sequence). This chain's CDR3 is CASSVQDQPQHF. In DNA form, the CDR3 reads TGTGCCAGCAGCGTACAGGATCAGCCCCAGCATTTT.

The chain employs TRBV7-9 and TRBJ2-2; the match to TRBD1 covers 8 bases. Germline V CDR1 and CDR2: SEHNR, FQNEAQ (reference sequence). V was pared by 4 bases and J by 6 bases, with 13 bases of the junction left unmatched. The CDR3 is 17 residues long. Here the CDR3 reads CASSSQGDRRFPGELFF. DNA of the CDR3: TGTGCCAGCAGCTCCCAAGGGGACAGGAGGTTCCCCGGGGAGCTGTTTTTT.

The rearrangement uses TRBV7-9 and TRBJ2-7; 11 nucleotides match TRBD2. With V trimmed by 5 bases and J by 3 bases, 6 bases remained unmatched. Germline CDR1 reads SEHNR; CDR2 reads FQNEAQ (reference sequence). The CDR3 consists of 15 residues. CDR3 in amino acids: CASSAGTSGLYEQYF. The CDR3 DNA follows: TGTGCCAGCAGCGCGGGGACTAGCGGCCTCTACGAGCAGTACTTC.

The chain is built from TRBV24-1 and TRBJ2-1; 7 bases fit TRBD2. The germline gives CDR1 KGHDR, CDR2 SFDVKD. The CDR3 has 15 amino acids. Germline trimming cut 5 bases from V and 10 bases from J; bases unmatched to any gene: 13. CDR3 amino acids: CATSGGAGRPGEQFF. The CDR3 coding sequence is TGTGCCACCAGTGGAGGAGCGGGGCGCCCGGGGGAGCAGTTCTTC.

This clone appeared a single time. The chain has TRBV30 and TRBJ1-6; D ambiguous. Germline CDR1 is GTSNPN and CDR2 is SVGIG (reference sequence). The CDR3 loop spans 14 amino acids. Trimming removed 4 bases from V and 0 bases from J, with 7 bases in between. The CDR3 sequence: CAWTRSSYNSPLHF. The CDR3 DNA reads as TGTGCCTGGACACGCAGCTCCTATAATTCACCCCTCCACTTT.

This rearrangement joins TRBV5-1 to TRBJ1-3, with D perhaps matching TRBD1 (6 bases). V gave up 0 bases and J gave up 4 bases, with 8 bases separating them. Germline V gene sequence: CDR1 SGHRS, CDR2 YFSETQ. There are 14 residues in the CDR3. CDR3 amino acids: CASSLDREGNTIYF. CDR3 in DNA: TGCGCCAGCAGCTTGGACAGGGAAGGAAACACCATATATTTT.

The J gene is TRBJ1-2, the V gene TRBV19, with 9 bases fitting TRBD1. CDR1 is LNHDA and CDR2 is SQIVND in the germline V gene (reference sequence). Losses at the gene ends were 4 bases for V and 0 bases for J; bases not matched to a gene: 9. This CDR3 comprises 17 residues. CDR3 nucleotides: TGTGCCAGTAGTAGAGCCTCCGGGACAGGGTCTAACTATGGCTACACCTTC. The encoded protein is CASSRASGTGSNYGYTF.

This clone was seen just once. The rearrangement joins TRBV7-2 to TRBJ1-6; 7 bases are shared with TRBD1. The CDR3 is made up of 15 amino acids. V shed 6 bases, J shed 8 bases, and the junction held 10 bases outside the gene matches. Germline V gene sequence: CDR1 SGHTA, CDR2 FQGNSA. The CDR3 reads CASRVDRAFYSPLHF. The CDR3 DNA is TGTGCCAGCAGAGTCGACAGGGCTTTTTATTCACCCCTCCACTTT.

The chain links TRBV30 to TRBJ2-2; 10 positions match TRBD1. CDR1 is GTSNPN, CDR2 SVGIG, per germline (reference sequence). V was pared by 4 bases and J by 6 bases, with 8 bases of the junction left unmatched. This CDR3 is 15 amino acids long. The DNA of the CDR3 is TGTGCCTGGAAGGGGGGGACAGGGGAAGCCGGGGAGCTGTTTTTT. This translates into CAWKGGTGEAGELFF. The full variable domain, completed using reference TRBV30 and TRBJ2-2, is SQTIHQWPATLVQPVGSPLSLECTVEGTSNPNLYWYRQAAGRGLQLLFYSVGIGQISSEVPQNLSASRPQDRQFILSSKKLLLSDSGFYLCAWKGGTGEAGELFFGEGSRLTVL.

V usage is TRBV6-5 and J usage is TRBJ2-1; 8 bases agree with TRBD2. This CDR3 comprises 15 residues. The germline CDR1 and CDR2 sequences are MNHEY and SVGAGI. The V segment lost 6 bases and the J segment 6 bases; nucleotides outside the gene matches: 10. The CDR3 DNA sequence: TGTGCCAGCAGCACCAAAAGCGGGGGCGGCAATGAGCAGTTCTTC. Its protein is CASSTKSGGGNEQFF.

This clone was found once. The chain uses TRBV4-1 and TRBJ2-3, with 8 bases that match TRBD2. The CDR3 is 15 residues long. The germline CDR1 and CDR2 sequences are MGHRA and YSYEKL. V trimming: 3 bases; J trimming: 3 bases; junction bases outside the gene matches: 5. Written as DNA, the CDR3 is TGCGCCAGCAGCCACAGACTAGCGTTGACAGATACGCAGTATTTT. Its protein is CASSHRLALTDTQYF.

The chain couples TRBV5-6 to TRBJ1-6; unclear D gene. CDR3 length: 16 residues. The V and J ends lost 6 bases and 6 bases respectively, with 19 bases between them. The germline V gene encodes CDR1 SGHDT and CDR2 YYEEEE. This CDR3 is CASTPKASGSNSPLHF. The CDR3 region has the DNA TGTGCCAGCACTCCCAAGGCAAGCGGAAGTAATTCACCCCTCCACTTT. The complete variable domain, with remaining parts taken from reference TRBV5-6 and TRBJ1-6, reads DAGVTQSPTHLIKTRGQQVTLRCSPKSGHDTVSWYQQALGQGPQFIFQYYEEEERQRGNFPDRFSGHQFPNYSSELNVNALLLGDSALYLCASTPKASGSNSPLHFGNGTRLTVT.

J is TRBJ1-1 and V is TRBV27; D call uncertain. The CDR3 has 12 amino acids. Germline V CDR1 and CDR2: MNHEY, SMNVEV (reference sequence). Trimming removed 8 bases from V and 11 bases from J, with 18 bases in between. DNA for the CDR3: TGTGCCAGCTTGGAGACTGAGACGAAGGCTTTCTTT. It specifies CASLETETKAFF.

This clone showed up just once. This chain uses TRBV6-5 with TRBJ2-7; TRBD2 agrees at 7 bases. J was trimmed by 6 bases and V by 4 bases; bases with no gene match: 12. Germline CDR1 is MNHEY and CDR2 is SVGAGI. The CDR3 has 15 residues. Here the CDR3 reads CASSFHSGRAPEQYF. The CDR3 nucleotides read TGTGCCAGCAGTTTCCATAGCGGGCGGGCCCCCGAGCAGTACTTC.

This clone turned up a few times. The chain is built from TRBV4-2 and TRBJ2-7; no reliable D call. The CDR3 runs 14 residues. Trimming left V 0 bases short and J 1 base short, with 7 bases between. Germline V CDR1 and CDR2: LGHNA, YNFKEQ. This chain's CDR3 is CASSQERNSYEQYF. The CDR3 nucleotides are TGTGCCAGCAGCCAAGAGCGAAATTCCTACGAGCAGTACTTC.

The chain uses TRBV3-1 (or the pseudogene TRBV3-2) and TRBJ2-2, with 8 nucleotides matching TRBD1. CDR3 length: 17 residues. Germline assignment: CDR1 LGHDT and CDR2 YNNKEL (reference sequence). The trim removed 8 bases at V and 2 bases at J, leaving 13 bases unmatched. This CDR3 reads CASAKALRGLNTGELFF. CDR3 nucleotides: TGTGCCAGCGCCAAGGCCCTCAGGGGGCTAAACACCGGGGAGCTGTTTTTT.

The genes are TRBV6-5 and TRBJ2-5; D is ambiguous. The CDR3 covers 12 residues. V lost 4 bases, J lost 5 bases, and 8 bases lay in between. Germline V gene sequence: CDR1 MNHEY, CDR2 SVGAGI. CDR3 DNA sequence: TGTGCCAGCAGTTTCCCTCGGGAGACCCAGTACTTC. Translating gives CASSFPRETQYF.

The chain is built from TRBV11-3 and TRBJ2-4; D gene unclear. Germline loops: CDR1 SGHNT, CDR2 YENEEA. The V end was cut by 4 bases, the J end by 4 bases, with 14 bases between. CDR3 length equals 15 residues. The CDR3 loop is CASSSPVRGKNIQYF. The CDR3 nucleotides are TGTGCCAGCAGCTCCCCAGTACGTGGTAAAAACATTCAGTACTTC. The full variable domain, completed using reference TRBV11-3 and TRBJ2-4, is EAGVVQSPRYKIIEKKQPVAFWCNPISGHNTLYWYLQNLGQGPELLIRYENEEAVDDSQLPKDRFSAERLKGVDSTLKIQPAELGDSAVYLCASSSPVRGKNIQYFGAGTRLSVL.

This clone came up a few times. The V gene is TRBV7-2, the J gene TRBJ1-2; 7 positions match TRBD1. CDR3 length: 13 residues. Trimming removed 4 bases from V and 6 bases from J; junction bases left unmatched: 5. Germline lookup yields CDR1 SGHTA and CDR2 FQGNSA. The CDR3 nucleotides read TGTGCCAGCAGCTACAGGGGAGGCGATGGCTACACCTTC. Residues: CASSYRGGDGYTF.

The chain employs TRBV19 and TRBJ2-2; TRBD1 matches 12 bases. The CDR3 contains 17 residues. After removal of 7 bases from V and 4 bases from J, the junction contained 10 bases not matched to a gene. From germline, CDR1 is LNHDA and CDR2 SQIVND (reference sequence). In nucleotides, the CDR3 is TGTGCCAGTAAGGGGGGGACAGGGGGCCCCCGCACCGGGGAGCTGTTTTTT. It yields the protein CASKGGTGGPRTGELFF. Full variable domain (remainder filled in from reference TRBV19 and TRBJ2-2): DGGITQSPKYLFRKEGQNVTLSCEQNLNHDAMYWYRQDPGQGLRLIYYSQIVNDFQKGDIAEGYSVSREKKESFPLTVTSAQKNPTAFYLCASKGGTGGPRTGELFFGEGSRLTVL.

The chain has TRBV30 and TRBJ1-1, with D possibly matching TRBD1 (5 bases). The CDR3 extends over 15 amino acids. Per the germline V gene, CDR1 is GTSNPN and CDR2 is SVGIG (reference sequence). Trimming removed 4 bases from V and 4 bases from J, with 19 bases in between. The CDR3 loop reads CAWMLGDRWSTEAFF. The CDR3 nucleotides read TGTGCCTGGATGTTAGGGGATCGGTGGAGCACTGAAGCTTTCTTT.

V usage is TRBV4-2 and J usage is TRBJ2-1, with TRBD1 matching over 9 bases. CDR1 LGHNA and CDR2 YNFKEQ come from the germline V gene. J was trimmed by 7 bases and V by 4 bases; bases with no gene match: 23. CDR3 length: 20 amino acids. In DNA form, the CDR3 reads TGTGCCAGCAGCCCTGACACCGGGACAGGGATGGTTGGGATCAGGAATGAGCAGTTCTTC. Translation: CASSPDTGTGMVGIRNEQFF.

V gene TRBV13 combines with J gene TRBJ2-7, with TRBD1 identical over 7 bases. Germline CDR1 PRHDT, CDR2 FYEKMQ (reference sequence). J lost 5 bases, V lost 2 bases, and 12 bases had no gene match. This CDR3 comprises 16 residues. The CDR3 DNA follows: TGTGCCAGCAGCTTAAATTCTGACAGGGCGGTCAACGAGCAGTACTTC. This encodes CASSLNSDRAVNEQYF.

The chain couples TRBV11-2 to TRBJ2-7; D is unclear. Germline V gene sequence: CDR1 SGHAT, CDR2 FQNNGV. Trimming took 1 base from V and 7 from J, leaving 11 bases between them. This CDR3 comprises 13 residues. CDR3 DNA: TGTGCCAGCAGCTTAGGTTGGAGCTCTGAGCAGTACTTC. Translation gives CASSLGWSSEQYF.

V and J are TRBV6-5 and TRBJ1-2; TRBD1 might be the D (6 bases). Germline V CDR1 and CDR2: MNHEY, SVGAGI. This CDR3 contains 13 residues. Trimming shortened V by 7 bases and J by 8 bases, and 17 bases separated the two germline ends. Here the CDR3 DNA reads TGTGCCAGCAACGCCGCAGGGGCCGGGGGCTACACCTTC. It yields the protein CASNAAGAGGYTF.

V gene TRBV6-2 or TRBV6-3 combines with J gene TRBJ1-1; D is uncertain. The germline V gene has CDR1 MNHEY and CDR2 SVGEGT. Trimming left V 6 bases short and J 7 bases short, with 9 bases between. The CDR3 length is 11 residues. The CDR3 DNA sequence: TGTGCCAGCAGCAAACTGTATGAAGCTTTCTTT. The encoded protein is CASSKLYEAFF.

The chain carries TRBV6-2 or TRBV6-3 and TRBJ2-3; 12 bases are shared with TRBD2. The length of the CDR3 is 19 residues. Germline V gives CDR1 MNHEY, CDR2 SVGEGT. The trim removed 2 bases at V and 1 base at J, leaving 10 bases unmatched. The CDR3 DNA follows: TGTGCCAGCAGTTACCCTCTTAGGACTAGCGGGGACCGCACAGATACGCAGTATTTT. This codes for CASSYPLRTSGDRTDTQYF.

The chain couples TRBV7-2 to TRBJ2-5; a possible D gene is TRBD1 (5 bases). Trimming removed 6 bases from V and 5 bases from J, with 19 bases in between. The CDR3 has 15 amino acids. Germline loops: CDR1 SGHTA, CDR2 FQGNSA. In DNA form, the CDR3 reads TGTGCCAGCAGACCAGGGTCTGCAGCGTGGGAGACCCAGTACTTC. It is translated as CASRPGSAAWETQYF.